Detailed here is one T cell receptor (beta chain). The antigen is not known. Combining a sample-barcoded 5' primer with a J-beta primer mix, a second PCR ran for about 7 to 12 cycles. CDR3-containing paired-end reads numbered at least 2.5 million in each sample. TCRdb reprocessed the 5' RACE reads via MiXCR and lists one record per CDR3 protein. The sample holds roughly 1,700,000 distinct CDR3 sequences; 28% are singletons and the top ten take around 7.7%. The CDR3 is 16 residues long. Per the germline V gene, CDR1 is SGHRS and CDR2 is YFSETQ. The trim removed 1 base at V and 12 bases at J, leaving 13 bases unmatched. This entry comes from a study of blood T cells in healthy people across ages. Notes on the study in general: It was not possible, with unsorted PBMCs, to conclusively compare naive and antigen-experienced cells.

This receptor was identified in a woman aged 25 to 39 in good health. The source material was blood. The chain recombines TRBV5-1 with TRBJ2-1; 10 bases agree with TRBD2. In DNA, the CDR3 is TGCGCCAGCAGCTTGAGTTCCGAAGCGGGGGGGCCGGGGCAGTTCTTC. This codes for CASSLSSEAGGPGQFF.